These 25 T cell receptor beta chains originate from one sample sequenced in a study of identical twins. One entry per CDR3 protein, called by TCRdb with MiXCR from the 5' RACE reads. Of 650,000 to 800,000 distinct CDR3 sequences detected, 8.5% to 9.5% appear once; the ten largest clones hold about 0.98%. This same sample was also part of a study on yellow fever vaccine responses in identical twins.

Sequenced input: PBMCs. These receptors were obtained from a woman between 18 and 29 years old in good health.

The sample holds a few counts of this clonotype. The chain combines TRBV7-8 with TRBJ2-5; D possibly matches TRBD1 or TRBD2 (5 bases each). Trimming stripped 4 bases from V and 7 bases from J, with 13 bases between. The CDR3 covers 13 residues. Germline V lookup: CDR1 SGHVS, CDR2 FQNEAQ. The DNA for the CDR3 is TGTGCCAGCAGCTCCACCTGGGACGGGACCCAGTACTTC. Translated: CASSSTWDGTQYF.

The rearrangement links TRBV20-1 to TRBJ2-3; 8 positions agree with TRBD1. After removal of 3 bases from V and 0 bases from J, the junction contained 8 bases not matched to a gene. Per germline, CDR1 DFQATT and CDR2 SNEGSKA (reference sequence). CDR3 length: 16 residues. CDR3 amino acids: CSARQRGQESTDTQYF. CDR3 in DNA: TGCAGTGCTAGGCAACGGGGACAGGAAAGCACAGATACGCAGTATTTT.

This chain uses TRBV20-1 with TRBJ2-7, with 10 bases that match TRBD2. The length of the CDR3 is 14 residues. CDR1 is DFQATT, CDR2 SNEGSKA, per germline (reference sequence). The V and J ends lost 3 bases and 3 bases, in that order; junction bases with no gene match: 5. Written as DNA, the CDR3 is TGCAGTGCTAGCCCCGGGACTAGCGTCTACGAGCAGTACTTC. Its translation: CSASPGTSVYEQYF.

The chain has TRBV2 and TRBJ1-6, with D maybe TRBD1 (5 bases). The V and J ends lost 4 bases and 7 bases respectively, with 11 bases between them. This CDR3 comprises 14 residues. Germline V gene data show CDR1 as SNHLY and CDR2 as FYNNEI. The CDR3 spells CASSAPRVNSPLHF. The CDR3 DNA follows: TGTGCCAGCAGTGCGCCCAGGGTGAATTCACCCCTCCACTTT.

This clonotype has just a few counts. This chain connects TRBV7-2 to TRBJ2-1, with D maybe TRBD2 (5 bases). Trimming removed 0 bases from V and 6 bases from J, with 6 bases in between. This CDR3 contains 13 residues. Per the germline V gene, CDR1 is SGHTA and CDR2 is FQGNSA. CDR3 coding DNA: TGTGCCAGCAGCTTAGCCCTAGCCAATGAGCAGTTCTTC. Its protein is CASSLALANEQFF.

In its sample, this clonotype was seen a few times. The rearrangement links TRBV7-9 to TRBJ2-1; TRBD1 matches at 12 bases. Trimming took 7 bases from V and 3 from J; bases not matched to a gene: 10. Germline V gene data show CDR1 as SEHNR and CDR2 as FQNEAQ (reference sequence). CDR3 size: 17 residues. Here the CDR3 DNA reads TGTGCCAGCAACCTGGGGGGACAGGGGGCGATCTACAATGAGCAGTTCTTC. Translated, it gives CASNLGGQGAIYNEQFF.

This clonotype was observed a handful of times. The gene calls are TRBV5-4 and TRBJ2-2; 11 bases fit TRBD2. The V gene's germline CDR1 is SGHNT and CDR2 YYREEE (reference sequence). The CDR3 has 16 residues. V shed 3 bases and J 7 bases; nucleotides not matched to a gene: 8. The CDR3 reads CASSSLAGGLFGELFF. CDR3 coding DNA: TGTGCCAGCAGCTCCCTAGCGGGGGGCTTGTTCGGGGAGCTGTTTTTT.

This clonotype was recorded many times. The V and J genes are TRBV6-5 and TRBJ2-1; 12 bases map to TRBD2. This CDR3 has 16 amino acids. Germline V CDR1 and CDR2: MNHEY, SVGAGI. V lost 6 bases and J lost 4; bases outside the gene matches: 7. The CDR3 reads CASRLAGTSGYNEQFF. CDR3 DNA sequence: TGTGCCAGCAGACTCGCCGGGACTAGCGGGTACAATGAGCAGTTCTTC.

This clonotype turned up a few times. The V call is TRBV27, the J call TRBJ2-7; D may be TRBD1 (5 bases). Per germline, CDR1 MNHEY and CDR2 SMNVEV (reference sequence). CDR3 length: 12 residues. V gave up 8 bases and J gave up 4 bases, with 12 bases separating them. The CDR3 sequence: CASGSRTYEQYF. In nucleotides, the CDR3 is TGTGCCAGCGGGTCCCGGACATACGAGCAGTACTTC.

This chain uses TRBV20-1 with TRBJ1-2; D gene uncertain. This CDR3 comprises 12 residues. Germline V gives CDR1 DFQATT, CDR2 SNEGSKA (reference sequence). This CDR3 is CSAHNLNYGYTF. The CDR3, as DNA: TGCAGCGCCCACAACCTGAACTATGGCTACACCTTC.

This clonotype was recorded at least ten times. This sequence joins TRBV5-1 and TRBJ2-5; 7 nucleotides align to TRBD1. CDR3 length: 16 residues. The germline V gene has CDR1 SGHRS and CDR2 YFSETQ. Unmatched junction bases numbered 12, after V lost 1 base and J lost 6 bases. The CDR3 loop reads CASSLQTRGTDQTQYF. The CDR3 DNA follows: TGCGCCAGCAGCTTGCAGACCAGGGGGACGGATCAGACCCAGTACTTC.

Only a few counts were recorded for this clonotype. The chain is built from TRBV27 and TRBJ1-1; D is unresolved. V dropped 1 base and J dropped 1 base, with 4 bases sitting between them. The CDR3 is 13 residues long. The V gene's germline CDR1 is MNHEY and CDR2 SMNVEV (reference sequence). The CDR3 DNA follows: TGTGCCAGCAGTTTATTTTGGAACACTGAAGCTTTCTTT. This translates into CASSLFWNTEAFF.

The chain recombines TRBV6-1 with TRBJ2-1; no firm D call. The CDR3 spans 15 residues. Trimming left V 4 bases short and J 0 bases short, with 10 bases between. CDR1 MNHNS and CDR2 SASEGT come from the germline V gene. CDR3 nucleotides: TGTGCCAGCAGTGGCAGGTACCGCTCCTACAATGAGCAGTTCTTC. This encodes CASSGRYRSYNEQFF.

The chain carries TRBV7-9 and TRBJ2-1; D is possibly TRBD2 (5 bases). Trimming removed 2 bases from V and 10 bases from J, with 18 bases in between. This CDR3 spans 15 amino acids. Per the germline V gene, CDR1 is SEHNR and CDR2 is FQNEAQ (reference sequence). The CDR3 DNA follows: TGTGCCAGCAGCTTACCGGGATCACCCGTTATGGAGCAGTTCTTC. Its protein product is CASSLPGSPVMEQFF.

Many counts were recorded for this clonotype. V is TRBV11-2 and J is TRBJ2-1, with a weak D call TRBD2 (6 bases). Germline V gene sequence: CDR1 SGHAT, CDR2 FQNNGV. V was shortened by 4 bases and J by 3 bases, with 16 bases between the two germline ends. The CDR3 length is 16 residues. This CDR3 reads CASSWPRGGLYNEQFF. The CDR3 DNA is TGTGCCAGCAGCTGGCCCCGGGGAGGCCTCTACAATGAGCAGTTCTTC.

This clonotype was detected only a few times. DNA of the CDR3: TGCAGCCTGAGGGATACGCAGTATTTT. Its protein is CSLRDTQYF. V and J are TRBV29-1 and TRBJ2-3; D gene unclear. The CDR3 has 9 residues. Per the germline V gene, CDR1 is SQVTM and CDR2 is ANQGSEA. Trimming cost V 8 bases and J 6 bases, with 6 bases left between them.

This clonotype was recorded many times. The chain has TRBV27 and TRBJ1-2; no reliable D call. The CDR3 consists of 13 residues. Per germline, CDR1 MNHEY and CDR2 SMNVEV (reference sequence). V was shortened by 4 bases and J by 8 bases, with 14 bases between the two germline ends. This chain's CDR3 is CASSSEGNYGYTF. The CDR3 bases are TGTGCCAGCAGTTCGGAGGGAAATTACGGCTACACCTTC.

This clonotype occurred a few times. The chain employs TRBV28 and TRBJ2-1; weak D call: TRBD2 (6 bases). V was pared by 5 bases and J by 0 bases, with 11 bases between. The CDR3 is 15 residues long. The germline gives CDR1 MDHEN, CDR2 SYDVKM. In DNA form, the CDR3 reads TGTGCCAGCAGTCAAGGCGGGACCTCCTACAATGAGCAGTTCTTC. Amino acids: CASSQGGTSYNEQFF.

The genes are TRBV7-9 and TRBJ2-1, with no clear D. Per the germline V gene, CDR1 is SEHNR and CDR2 is FQNEAQ (reference sequence). The CDR3 consists of 12 residues. V dropped 1 base and J dropped 10 bases, with 8 bases sitting between them. As DNA, the CDR3 is TGTGCCAGCAGCTTAGTCCAAATGGAGCAGTTCTTC. This codes for CASSLVQMEQFF.

The chain is built from TRBV20-1 and TRBJ2-1; 11 positions match TRBD1. Germline CDR1 DFQATT, CDR2 SNEGSKA (reference sequence). V was pared by 3 bases and J by 2 bases, with 0 bases of the junction left unmatched. The CDR3 totals 14 residues. The CDR3 sequence: CSARGQGAYNEQFF. The CDR3 coding sequence is TGCAGTGCTAGGGGACAGGGGGCCTACAATGAGCAGTTCTTC.

This clonotype was observed many times. The chain joins TRBV5-6 to TRBJ2-1, with TRBD2 matching 11 bases. The CDR3 runs 16 residues. Per germline, CDR1 SGHDT and CDR2 YYEEEE. V dropped 4 bases and J dropped 11; count of bases not matched to a gene: 14. The CDR3 DNA reads as TGTGCCAGCAGCAGGGCGACTAGCGGGACTCCCCATCAGCAGTTCTTC. Residues: CASSRATSGTPHQQFF.

The gene calls are TRBV6-5 and TRBJ2-7; possible D gene TRBD1, 6 bases. V dropped 6 bases and J dropped 7 bases, with 10 bases sitting between them. CDR1 is MNHEY and CDR2 is SVGAGI in the germline V gene. This CDR3 comprises 11 residues. As DNA, the CDR3 is TGTGCCAGCAGCCAGGGGTGGGAGCAGTACTTC. Its protein is CASSQGWEQYF.

This clonotype was seen a handful of times. The chain has TRBV20-1 and TRBJ1-1, with D unresolved. In germline, CDR1 is DFQATT, CDR2 SNEGSKA (reference sequence). V was clipped by 0 bases and J by 10 bases, with 27 bases between them. CDR3 length: 17 amino acids. CDR3 loop: CSARDTRTSSKQSSAFF. DNA of the CDR3: TGCAGTGCTAGAGATACCAGGACCTCCTCAAAACAGTCATCAGCTTTCTTT.

This chain uses TRBV20-1 with TRBJ2-7; D uncertain. V shed 1 base and J shed 3 bases, with 13 bases lying between them. The CDR3 sequence is 14 residues long. The germline CDR1 and CDR2 sequences are DFQATT and SNEGSKA (reference sequence). DNA of the CDR3: TGCAGTGCTAGAGCATACCCTTCTTTCTACGAGCAGTACTTC. This gives the protein CSARAYPSFYEQYF.

The chain links TRBV5-8 to TRBJ2-3; 8 nucleotides agree with TRBD1. Germline V gene sequence: CDR1 SGHTS, CDR2 YDEGEE. V shed 1 base and J 3 bases; nucleotides not matched to a gene: 10. This CDR3 is 17 amino acids long. The CDR3 is CASSLMFGQGGTDTQYF. CDR3 sequence (DNA): TGTGCCAGCAGCTTGATGTTCGGACAGGGAGGAACAGATACGCAGTATTTT. Variable domain in full (rest from reference TRBV5-8 and TRBJ2-3): EAGVTQSPTHLIKTRGQQATLRCSPISGHTSVYWYQQALGLGLQFLLWYDEGEERNRGNFPPRFSGRQFPNYSSELNVNALELEDSALYLCASSLMFGQGGTDTQYFGPGTRLTVL.